The present TCR beta chain was sequenced within a study of technical replicates of blood from several donors. This clone was seen more than once but under ten times. Trimming at V came to 4 bases and at J to 9 bases, leaving 19 bases not matched to a gene. The V gene's germline CDR1 is SGHRS and CDR2 YFSETQ. The CDR3 runs to 17 residues. Libraries were prepared by immunoSEQ multiplex PCR; TCRdb keeps only in-frame clonotypes and omits some of them. The data hold more than 12,000 clones, with roughly 84% observed a single time. This sequence joins TRBV5-1 and TRBJ2-4; 7 bases map to TRBD1. The clonotype originates from a human donor in good health. Sequenced input: PBMCs. CDR3 coding DNA: TGCGCCAGCAGCGCTAGGACCCCCGGGCAGGGGGTGGCCATTCAGTACTTC. The encoded protein is CASSARTPGQGVAIQYF. The whole variable domain, filled in from reference TRBV5-1 and TRBJ2-4, reads KAGVTQTPRYLIKTRGQQVTLSCSPISGHRSVSWYQQTPGQGLQFLFEYFSETQRNKGNFPGRFSGRQFSNSRSEMNVSTLELGDSALYLCASSARTPGQGVAIQYFGAGTRLSVL.